The 21 T cell receptor beta chains presented below share a single source sample, sequenced in a study of cytomegalovirus exposure and HLA in healthy donors. This PCR relied on a set of 60 Vbeta primers and 13 Jbeta primers. Profiling relied on immunoSEQ multiplex PCR, and the TCRdb table lists in-frame clones only, not all of them. The sample lists approximately 170,000 clones, under 80% occurring once. The sequenced material came from PBMCs. These receptors originate from a man aged 30 to 39 in good health and CMV-seropositive.

The chain couples TRBV4-3 to TRBJ1-3; a weak D match, TRBD1 (6 bases). Between the trimmed V and J ends, which lost 3 bases and 2 bases, there was a span of 11 bases. CDR1 LGHNA and CDR2 YSLEER come from the germline V gene. The CDR3 length is 15 residues. In DNA form, the CDR3 reads TGCGCCAGCAGCCACGGGGGGGGGCCTGGAAACACCATATATTTT. Its translation: CASSHGGGPGNTIYF.

This chain connects TRBV7-6 to TRBJ1-3; D is possibly TRBD1 (6 bases). The V gene lost 5 bases and the J gene lost 0 bases, with 17 bases spanning the gap. The germline V gene encodes CDR1 SGHVS and CDR2 FNYEAQ. The CDR3 runs to 17 residues. The CDR3 loop is CASSNPGQGASGNTIYF. In nucleotides, the CDR3 is TGTGCCAGCAGCAACCCGGGACAAGGTGCCTCTGGAAACACCATATATTTT.

This clone was counted only a few times. The rearrangement uses TRBV5-6 and TRBJ2-5; D possibly corresponds to TRBD1 (8 bases). The V end lost 4 bases, the J end lost 5 bases, and 15 bases lay between the germline ends. The germline V gene has CDR1 SGHDT and CDR2 YYEEEE. This CDR3 spans 14 amino acids. CDR3 in amino acids: CASSLGQGGETQYF. CDR3 sequence (DNA): TGTGCCAGCAGCCTCGGACAGGGAGGGGAGACCCAGTACTTC.

A remark on this clone: Compared with germline, one end of the junction differs, possibly owing to a read error. The chain has TRBV7-9 and TRBJ1-1, with D maybe TRBD1 (5 bases). CDR3 length equals 16 residues. Germline V gene data show CDR1 as SEHNR and CDR2 as FQNEAQ (reference sequence). CDR3 coding DNA: TGTTCCAGCAGCCCCGGAAGGGGCGGCGGGGACACTGAAGCTTTCTTT. Translation gives CSSSPGRGGGDTEAFF.

The chain joins TRBV5-5 to TRBJ1-2; D unclear. The length of the CDR3 is 14 residues. CDR1 is SGHKS, CDR2 YYEKEE, per germline (reference sequence). V was clipped by 1 base and J by 5 bases, with 12 bases between them. CDR3 DNA: TGTGCCAGCAGCTTGAGGACTACTTATTATGGCTACACCTTC. This codes for CASSLRTTYYGYTF.

The chain carries TRBV19 and TRBJ2-5, with 12 bases identical to TRBD1. The germline CDR1 and CDR2 sequences are LNHDA and SQIVND (reference sequence). The CDR3 length is 17 residues. The junction had 7 bases not matched to a gene; V was cut back by 3 bases and J by 2 bases. The CDR3 loop reads CASSIGTGGGGQETQYF. The DNA for the CDR3 is TGTGCCAGTAGTATCGGGACAGGGGGCGGGGGACAAGAGACCCAGTACTTC.

The chain uses TRBV5-1 and TRBJ2-1; 11 bases are shared with TRBD2. Losses at the gene ends were 4 bases for V and 5 bases for J; bases not matched to a gene: 5. Germline V gene sequence: CDR1 SGHRS, CDR2 YFSETQ. CDR3 length equals 15 residues. The CDR3, as DNA: TGCGCCAGCAGCCCGCTAGCGGGGGGCGACAATGAGCAGTTCTTC. This translates into CASSPLAGGDNEQFF.

This chain links TRBV5-1 with TRBJ2-5, with TRBD1 as a possible D gene (6 bases). CDR3 length equals 13 residues. In germline, CDR1 is SGHRS, CDR2 YFSETQ. V lost 7 bases, J lost 5 bases, and 15 bases lay in between. The CDR3 DNA reads as TGCGCCAGCGGCCCTGAGGGGGTTGAGACCCAGTACTTC. Translating it yields CASGPEGVETQYF. The full variable domain, completed using reference TRBV5-1 and TRBJ2-5, is KAGVTQTPRYLIKTRGQQVTLSCSPISGHRSVSWYQQTPGQGLQFLFEYFSETQRNKGNFPGRFSGRQFSNSRSEMNVSTLELGDSALYLCASGPEGVETQYFGPGTRLLVL.

The chain recombines TRBV6-5 with TRBJ1-2, with 9 bases aligning to TRBD1. V was clipped by 5 bases and J by 4 bases; unmatched bases: 8. Germline lookup yields CDR1 MNHEY and CDR2 SVGAGI. This CDR3 is 15 amino acids long. As DNA, the CDR3 is TGTGCCAGCAGTCCCCCGGGACAGGGACCCTATGGCTACACCTTC. This encodes CASSPPGQGPYGYTF.

This clone occurred a few times. The chain carries TRBV30 and TRBJ1-1; 9 nucleotides match TRBD1. The germline CDR1 and CDR2 sequences are GTSNPN and SVGIG (reference sequence). With 5 bases clipped from V and 6 bases from J, the junction kept 4 bases outside the gene matches. This CDR3 comprises 12 residues. CDR3 amino acids: CAWGQGRAEAFF. In nucleotides, the CDR3 is TGTGCCTGGGGACAGGGGAGGGCTGAAGCTTTCTTT.

This chain joins TRBV30 and TRBJ2-4; perhaps TRBD1 as D (6 bases). Per germline, CDR1 GTSNPN and CDR2 SVGIG (reference sequence). Trimming cost V 8 bases and J 1 base, with 21 bases left between them. The CDR3 has 16 amino acids. CDR3 nucleotides: TGTGCCCTCTCAGGGGCCTTCGCCGTCGCCAAAAACATTCAGTACTTC. Its protein product is CALSGAFAVAKNIQYF. Filled out from reference TRBV30 and TRBJ2-4, the complete variable domain reads SQTIHQWPATLVQPVGSPLSLECTVEGTSNPNLYWYRQAAGRGLQLLFYSVGIGQISSEVPQNLSASRPQDRQFILSSKKLLLSDSGFYLCALSGAFAVAKNIQYFGAGTRLSVL.

The rearrangement uses TRBV7-6 and TRBJ2-5; 8 bases line up with TRBD1. V gave up 1 base and J gave up 1 base; unmatched junction bases: 5. CDR1 is SGHVS and CDR2 is FNYEAQ in the germline V gene. The CDR3 is 16 amino acids. CDR3 loop: CASSLGGTGFQETQYF. DNA for the CDR3: TGTGCCAGCAGCTTAGGGGGGACAGGTTTCCAAGAGACCCAGTACTTC.

This clone has a handful of counts. This chain uses TRBV18 with TRBJ1-6; perhaps TRBD1 as D (5 bases). Deletions cut 6 bases from V and 7 bases from J, with 13 bases between. CDR1 and CDR2 from the germline V gene are KGHSH and LQKENI. The CDR3 is made up of 14 amino acids. For the CDR3, the DNA is TGTGCCAGCTCCCCGGGGGTAAACAATTCACCCCTCCACTTT. As protein: CASSPGVNNSPLHF.

The V and J genes are TRBV5-1 and TRBJ1-3; 9 bases map to TRBD1. The V gene's germline CDR1 is SGHRS and CDR2 YFSETQ. CDR3 length: 17 amino acids. V was pared by 3 bases and J by 1 base, with 8 bases of the junction left unmatched. The chain's CDR3 is CASSSTGQGRSGNTIYF. CDR3 nucleotides: TGCGCCAGCAGCTCTACGGGACAGGGAAGGTCTGGAAACACCATATATTTT.

The chain recombines TRBV7-3 with TRBJ1-1; no clear D. Germline V lookup: CDR1 SGHTA, CDR2 FQGTGA. The CDR3 sequence is 13 residues long. Trimming pared 5 bases from V and 1 base from J, leaving 8 bases between. CDR3 residues: CASSLGQNTEAFF. CDR3 in DNA: TGTGCCAGCAGCCTTGGGCAGAACACTGAAGCTTTCTTT. Full variable domain (outside the CDR3, taken from reference TRBV7-3 and TRBJ1-1): GAGVSQTPSNKVTEKGKYVELRCDPISGHTALYWYRQSLGQGPEFLIYFQGTGAADDSGLPNDRFFAVRPEGSVSTLKIQRTERGDSAVYLCASSLGQNTEAFFGQGTRLTVV.

This clone was detected a few times. CDR3 nucleotide sequence: TGCGCCAGCAGCTCGGGACAGGGCTATAATGAAAAACTGTTTTTT. Its protein product is CASSSGQGYNEKLFF. The gene calls are TRBV5-1 and TRBJ1-4; 9 bases line up with TRBD1. CDR1 is SGHRS and CDR2 is YFSETQ in the germline V gene. This CDR3 spans 15 amino acids. With 3 bases clipped from V and 4 bases from J, the junction kept 4 bases outside the gene matches.

The chain links TRBV4-3 to TRBJ1-2, with a possible D match to TRBD1 (5 bases). Germline CDR1 and CDR2: LGHNA and YSLEER. The length of the CDR3 is 14 residues. The V end was cut by 5 bases, the J end by 3 bases, with 13 bases between. This chain's CDR3 is CASSRIGGDYGYTF. CDR3 DNA: TGCGCCAGCAGCAGGATCGGAGGGGACTATGGCTACACCTTC.

The chain uses TRBV14 and TRBJ2-1; D remains unclear. Trimming removed 1 base at V and 6 bases at J, with 13 bases between. Germline CDR1 and CDR2: SGHDN and FVKESK. This CDR3 comprises 15 residues. The CDR3 region has the DNA TGTGCCAGCAGCCAAGCACTATCCAACCCCAATGAGCAGTTCTTC. Its translation: CASSQALSNPNEQFF.

V usage is TRBV2 and J usage is TRBJ2-7, with 7 bases matching TRBD1. The germline gives CDR1 SNHLY, CDR2 FYNNEI. V trimming: 5 bases; J trimming: 6 bases; junction bases outside the gene matches: 13. The CDR3 is made up of 15 amino acids. The CDR3 sequence: CASSTIGDSPGEQYF. CDR3 DNA: TGTGCCAGCAGTACCATTGGGGACAGCCCGGGCGAGCAGTACTTC.

A single count supports this clone. The chain is built from TRBV5-4 and TRBJ2-1, with 10 bases that match TRBD1. The CDR3 consists of 17 residues. Germline CDR1 SGHNT, CDR2 YYREEE (reference sequence). The J segment lost 4 bases and the V segment lost 2 bases, leaving 9 bases of the junction unmatched. This chain's CDR3 is CASSFQTGTGAYNEQFF. The CDR3 region has the DNA TGTGCCAGCAGCTTCCAAACCGGGACAGGGGCTTACAATGAGCAGTTCTTC.

This clone occurred a few times. The chain uses TRBV13 and TRBJ2-5; D is undetermined. V lost 5 bases and J lost 3, with 19 bases in between. Per the germline V gene, CDR1 is PRHDT and CDR2 is FYEKMQ (reference sequence). The CDR3 is made up of 16 amino acids. CDR3 nucleotide sequence: TGTGCCAGCAGCCCCTCCTCGGCCGGAGCTAAAGAGACCCAGTACTTC. Encoded protein: CASSPSSAGAKETQYF.